One and the same sample provided the 5 T cell receptor beta chains below, sequenced in a study of cytomegalovirus exposure and HLA in healthy donors. Profiling relied on immunoSEQ multiplex PCR, and the TCRdb table lists in-frame clones only, not all of them. Among around 150,000 clones listed, 88% were seen once. Sequencing was done on a sample of PBMCs. The receptors stem from a woman aged 18 to 35 in good health and CMV-seropositive.

The J gene is TRBJ1-6, the V gene TRBV21-1; the D call TRBD1 from the table was never checked on the DNA. TRBV21-1 counts as a pseudogene. This CDR3 is built from 16 residues. CDR3 DNA: TGTGCCAGCAGCAAGGACAGAAGCTCCTATAATTCACCCCTCCACTTT. Protein: CASSKDRSSYNSPLHF.

The table lists this clone with a few counts. V usage is TRBV29-1 and J usage is TRBJ2-1; maybe TRBD1 (8 bases). Trimming removed 5 bases at V and 1 base at J, with 12 bases between. Germline values: CDR1 SQVTM, CDR2 ANQGSEA. This CDR3 is built from 14 residues. The CDR3 DNA follows: TGCAGCGTTCACAGGGGGGGGTCCTACAATGAGCAGTTCTTC. Amino acids: CSVHRGGSYNEQFF.

This clone was observed a handful of times. The chain carries TRBV5-4 and TRBJ2-7, with 10 bases lining up with TRBD1. The CDR3 extends over 13 amino acids. CDR1 is SGHNT and CDR2 is YYREEE in the germline V gene (reference sequence). V was clipped by 5 bases and J by 4 bases; unmatched bases: 3. CDR3 residues: CASRRTGGYEQYF. The CDR3 region has the DNA TGTGCCAGCAGGAGGACAGGGGGGTACGAGCAGTACTTC.

The chain combines TRBV5-1 with TRBJ2-2, with D possibly matching TRBD1 (5 bases). The CDR3 totals 15 residues. CDR1 is SGHRS and CDR2 is YFSETQ in the germline V gene. The germline V and J ends were trimmed by 3 bases and 5 bases, with 14 bases remaining between them. The chain's CDR3 is CASSYRLSGTGELFF. In DNA, the CDR3 is TGCGCCAGCAGCTACAGGCTTTCAGGGACCGGGGAGCTGTTTTTT.

The gene calls are TRBV6-5 and TRBJ2-7; TRBD1 agrees at 12 bases. With V trimmed by 5 bases and J by 6 bases, 5 bases remained unmatched. The CDR3 is made up of 14 amino acids. The V gene's germline CDR1 is MNHEY and CDR2 SVGAGI. CDR3: CASSDRDRGLEQYF. The CDR3, as DNA: TGTGCCAGCAGTGATCGGGACAGGGGGCTCGAGCAGTACTTC.